The clone carrying this TCR beta chain occurred a few times. The antigen is undetermined. Libraries were prepared by immunoSEQ multiplex PCR; TCRdb keeps only in-frame clonotypes and omits some of them. In the table there are roughly 170,000 clones, approximately 86% of which are singletons. The data were obtained in a study of T cell responses to AZD1222 COVID-19 vaccine. The CDR3 has 16 residues. V was pared by 5 bases and J by 3 bases, with 17 bases between. Germline V CDR1 and CDR2: LNHDA, SQIVND (reference sequence). General study findings and limits: Among those given AZD1222, only six were seropositive at baseline.

This clonotype was obtained from an adult in good health. The starting material was peripheral blood, obtained on day 0 of AZD1222 vaccination. This chain links TRBV19 with TRBJ1-3; D is uncertain. The CDR3 region is CASSLLVGPGGNTIYF. CDR3 DNA: TGTGCCAGTAGTCTCTTGGTTGGGCCGGGTGGAAACACCATATATTTT. The complete variable domain, with remaining parts taken from reference TRBV19 and TRBJ1-3, reads DGGITQSPKYLFRKEGQNVTLSCEQNLNHDAMYWYRQDPGQGLRLIYYSQIVNDFQKGDIAEGYSVSREKKESFPLTVTSAQKNPTAFYLCASSLLVGPGGNTIYFGEGSWLTVV.